Listed below are T cell receptor beta chains from one sample, sequenced in a study of graft-versus-host responses after intestinal transplantation. These receptors have no identified antigens. Sequenced by immunoSEQ multiplex PCR; TCRdb stores in-frame clones only, minus some. The data show some 100,000 clones, with 85% to 95% seen just once and about 0.073% held by the top ten. The sample was unstimulated CD8+ T cells sorted from spleen or lymph node cells, taken before transplant. All receptors derive from a human donor who was the organ donor for an intestinal transplant. The CDR3 runs from the conserved cysteine through the conserved F or W. D genes are given only for firm matches. Size is omitted from some rows. Given values are once, few, many or a class for expanded clones.

D gene	V gene	J gene	clone size	CDR3 DNA	CDR3 protein
.	TRBV7-3	TRBJ1-1	.	TGTGCCAGCAGCTTATGGGGGGTTAGCACTGAAGCTTTCTTT	CASSLWGVSTEAFF
TRBD1	TRBV11-3	TRBJ1-1	.	TGTGCCAGCAGCTTAGATAAGGAGGCCAGGGGGCAGACTGAAGCTTTCTTT	CASSLDKEARGQTEAFF
.	TRBV14	TRBJ1-2	few	TGTGCCAGCAGCCAAGACTATTGGGGCAGTATCTATGGCTACACCTTC	CASSQDYWGSIYGYTF
.	TRBV7-9	TRBJ1-3	.	TGCGCCAGCAGCCAGTCTGGAAACACCATATATTTT	CASSQSGNTIYF
TRBD1	TRBV7-6	TRBJ2-1	.	TGTGCCAGCAGCTCCGTCCCGGGACAGGGAACCCCTTACAATGAGCAGTTCTTC	CASSSVPGQGTPYNEQFF
.	TRBV11-2	TRBJ1-1	once	TGTGCCAGCAGCTTAGGTACGGGGAACACTGAAGCTTTCTTT	CASSLGTGNTEAFF
.	TRBV5-6	TRBJ2-1	.	TGTGCCAGCAGCATCCGGAACAGGGATGAGCAGTTCTTC	CASSIRNRDEQFF
.	TRBV7-6	TRBJ2-3	.	TGTGCCAGCAGCTTAGATGACGGGAGAGGAACAGATACGCAGTATTTT	CASSLDDGRGTDTQYF
.	TRBV6-1	TRBJ1-5	few	TGTGCCAGCAGTGGAAACAGTCCCCCCCAGCATTTT	CASSGNSPPQHF
TRBD1	TRBV11-2	TRBJ1-2	.	TGTGCCAGCAGCTTAGATTTCTCCGGACAGGGGGCCTCTCACTATGGCTACACCTTC	CASSLDFSGQGASHYGYTF
.	TRBV13	TRBJ1-4	.	TGTGCCAGCAGCTTAGTGGGGAGCAGCCTTAATGAAAAACTGTTTTTT	CASSLVGSSLNEKLFF
.	TRBV30	TRBJ1-2	.	TGTGCCTGGAGTGGCGGGAGGGATGGCTACACCTTC	CAWSGGRDGYTF
.	TRBV10-3	TRBJ1-2	.	TGTGCCATCAGCACAGGGATTAATGGCTACACCTTC	CAISTGINGYTF
TRBD1	TRBV11-2	TRBJ1-1	.	TGTGCCAGCAGCCTCGGACAGGGTGCTGAAGCTTTCTTT	CASSLGQGAEAFF
TRBD2	TRBV19	TRBJ2-7	.	TGTGCCAGCCGGGGACTAGCGGCCTACGAGCAGTACTTC	CASRGLAAYEQYF
TRBD2	TRBV28	TRBJ2-5	.	TGTGCCAGCAGTCCCCCCCTAGTAGCGGGAGGGGCTCAAGAGACCCAGTACTTC	CASSPPLVAGGAQETQYF
.	TRBV7-9	TRBJ2-7	.	TGTGCCAGCAGCCGGGACGAGCAGTACTTC	CASSRDEQYF
TRBD1	TRBV15	TRBJ2-1	.	TGTGCCACCAGCAGAGATTCGGCAGGGGGAAACAATGAGCAGTTCTTC	CATSRDSAGGNNEQFF
.	TRBV2	TRBJ2-7	.	TGTGCCAGCAGTGTGTATGAGCAGTACTTC	CASSVYEQYF
TRBD2	TRBV5-1	TRBJ2-7	.	TGCGCCAGCAGCTCCCCTGGAGCGGGGAGCCAATACGAGCAGTACTTC	CASSSPGAGSQYEQYF
.	TRBV11-2	TRBJ2-5	.	TGTGCCAGCAGCTTAGTCGGGGGACTTGAAGAGACCCAGTACTTC	CASSLVGGLEETQYF
TRBD1	TRBV14	TRBJ1-2	once	TGTGCCAGCAGCCTATACAGGGGGCGAATCTATGGCTACACCTTC	CASSLYRGRIYGYTF